This T cell receptor (beta chain) was found in a study of T cell responses to AZD1222 COVID-19 vaccine. TCRdb's copy holds only in-frame clones and misses some; the assay was immunoSEQ multiplex PCR. The sample consists of about 120,000 clones, almost 90% of them appearing once. Deletions cut 0 bases from V and 0 bases from J, with 15 bases between. Germline loops: CDR1 MGHRA, CDR2 YSYEKL. CDR3 length: 18 residues. Study-level results: Spike was spanned by vaccine-associated CD4 TCRs, which were dominant at 160-218 and 743-854. There were mostly white British donors and more females than males, and clonal diversity was possibly underestimated. Elevations in Spike-specific TCR breadth and depth followed administration of two AZD1222 doses. The repertoires were collected only after the peak T cell response.

This clone was observed a single time. Its matching antigen is unknown. This TCR was sampled from an adult in good health. The input for sequencing was peripheral blood, taken on day 0 of AZD1222 vaccination. This rearrangement joins TRBV4-1 to TRBJ1-3, with D perhaps TRBD1 (5 bases). Written as DNA, the CDR3 is TGCGCCAGCAGCCAAGATACAGGACGGACCCTCTCTGGAAACACCATATATTTT. Translating gives CASSQDTGRTLSGNTIYF.